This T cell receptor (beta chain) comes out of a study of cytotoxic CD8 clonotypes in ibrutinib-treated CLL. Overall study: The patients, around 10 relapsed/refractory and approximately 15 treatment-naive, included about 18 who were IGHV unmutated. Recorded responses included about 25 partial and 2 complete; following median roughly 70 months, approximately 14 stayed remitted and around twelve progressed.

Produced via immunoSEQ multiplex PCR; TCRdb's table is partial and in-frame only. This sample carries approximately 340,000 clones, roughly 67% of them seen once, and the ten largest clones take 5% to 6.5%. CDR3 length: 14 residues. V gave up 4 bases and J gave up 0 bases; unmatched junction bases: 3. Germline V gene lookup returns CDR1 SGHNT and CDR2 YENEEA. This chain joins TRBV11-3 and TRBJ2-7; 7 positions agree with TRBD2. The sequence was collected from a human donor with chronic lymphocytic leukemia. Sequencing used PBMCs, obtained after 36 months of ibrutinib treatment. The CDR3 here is CASSSGRGSYEQYF. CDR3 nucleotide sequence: TGTGCCAGCAGCTCTGGGAGGGGCTCCTACGAGCAGTACTTC.